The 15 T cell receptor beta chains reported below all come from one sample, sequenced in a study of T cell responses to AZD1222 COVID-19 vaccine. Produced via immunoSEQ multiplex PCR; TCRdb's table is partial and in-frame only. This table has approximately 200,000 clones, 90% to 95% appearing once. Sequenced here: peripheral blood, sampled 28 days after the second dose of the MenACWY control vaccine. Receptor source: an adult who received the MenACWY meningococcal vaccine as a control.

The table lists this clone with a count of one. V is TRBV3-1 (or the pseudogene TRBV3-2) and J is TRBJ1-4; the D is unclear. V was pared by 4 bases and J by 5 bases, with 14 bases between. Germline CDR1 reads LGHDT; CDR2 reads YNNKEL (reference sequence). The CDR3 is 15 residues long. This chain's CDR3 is CASSPLGGRNEKLFF. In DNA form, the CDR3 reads TGTGCCAGCAGCCCTTTGGGAGGAAGAAATGAAAAACTGTTTTTT.

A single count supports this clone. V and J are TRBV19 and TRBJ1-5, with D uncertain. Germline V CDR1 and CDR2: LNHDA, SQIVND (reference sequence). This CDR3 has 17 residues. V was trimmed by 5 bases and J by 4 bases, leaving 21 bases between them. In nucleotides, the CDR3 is TGTGCCAGTAGTCCCCTAATCCGGACGGACCGAAATCAGCCCCAGCATTTT. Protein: CASSPLIRTDRNQPQHF.

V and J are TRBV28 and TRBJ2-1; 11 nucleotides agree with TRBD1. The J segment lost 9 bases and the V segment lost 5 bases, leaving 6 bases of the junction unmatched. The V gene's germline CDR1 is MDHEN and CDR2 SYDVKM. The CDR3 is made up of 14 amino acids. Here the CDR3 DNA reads TGTGCCAGCAGTAAGGGACAGGGGGTCGGTGAGCAGTTCTTC. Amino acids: CASSKGQGVGEQFF.

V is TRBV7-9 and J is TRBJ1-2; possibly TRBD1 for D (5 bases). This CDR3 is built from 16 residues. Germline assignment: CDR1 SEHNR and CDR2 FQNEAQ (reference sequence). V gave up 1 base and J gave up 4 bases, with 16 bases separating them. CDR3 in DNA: TGTGCCAGCAGCTTAGGGGCCCGCGGGGGTTCCTATGGCTACACCTTC. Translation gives CASSLGARGGSYGYTF.

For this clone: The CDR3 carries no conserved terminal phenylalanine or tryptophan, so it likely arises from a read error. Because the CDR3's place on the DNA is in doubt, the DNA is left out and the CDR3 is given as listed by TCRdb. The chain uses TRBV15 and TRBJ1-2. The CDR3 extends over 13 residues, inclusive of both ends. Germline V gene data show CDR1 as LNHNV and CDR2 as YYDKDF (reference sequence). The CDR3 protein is CATSRDRDPSHLV.

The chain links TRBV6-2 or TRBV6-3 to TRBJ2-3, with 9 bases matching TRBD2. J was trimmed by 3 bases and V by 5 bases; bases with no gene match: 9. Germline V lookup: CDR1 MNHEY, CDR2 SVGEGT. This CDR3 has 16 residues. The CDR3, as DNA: TGTGCCAGCAGTGACCCTGGCGGGGGGGCAACAGATACGCAGTATTTT. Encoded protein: CASSDPGGGATDTQYF.

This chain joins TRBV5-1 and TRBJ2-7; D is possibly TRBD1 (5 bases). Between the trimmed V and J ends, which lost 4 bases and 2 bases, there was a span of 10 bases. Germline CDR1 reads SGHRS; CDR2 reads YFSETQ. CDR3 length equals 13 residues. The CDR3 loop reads CASSAGPTYEQYF. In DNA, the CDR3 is TGCGCCAGCAGCGCAGGGCCTACCTACGAGCAGTACTTC.

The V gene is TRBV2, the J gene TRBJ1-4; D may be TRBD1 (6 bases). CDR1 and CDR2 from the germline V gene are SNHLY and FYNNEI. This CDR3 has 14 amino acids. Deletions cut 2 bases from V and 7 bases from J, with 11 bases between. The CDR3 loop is CASSERGGGEKLFF. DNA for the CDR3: TGTGCCAGCAGTGAACGGGGGGGCGGTGAAAAACTGTTTTTT.

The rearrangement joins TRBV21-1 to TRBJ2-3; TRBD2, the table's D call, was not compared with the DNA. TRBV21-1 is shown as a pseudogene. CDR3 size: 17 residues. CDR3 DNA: TGTGCCAGCAGCAAATTGTCTAGCGGGGGGGCCACAGATACGCAGTATTTT. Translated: CASSKLSSGGATDTQYF.

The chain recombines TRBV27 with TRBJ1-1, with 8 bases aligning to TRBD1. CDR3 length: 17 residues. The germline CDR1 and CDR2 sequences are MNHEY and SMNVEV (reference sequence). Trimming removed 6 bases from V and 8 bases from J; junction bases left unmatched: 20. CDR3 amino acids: CASSRTSQGGRGNEAFF. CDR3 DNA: TGTGCCAGCAGCCGGACCTCACAGGGGGGGAGGGGGAACGAAGCTTTCTTT.

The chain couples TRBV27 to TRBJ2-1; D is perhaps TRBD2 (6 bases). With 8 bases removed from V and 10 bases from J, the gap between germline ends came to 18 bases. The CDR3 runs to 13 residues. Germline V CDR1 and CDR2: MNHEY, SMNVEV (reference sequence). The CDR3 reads CASGLATFREQFF. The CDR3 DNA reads TGTGCCAGCGGGCTAGCGACCTTCCGGGAGCAGTTCTTC.

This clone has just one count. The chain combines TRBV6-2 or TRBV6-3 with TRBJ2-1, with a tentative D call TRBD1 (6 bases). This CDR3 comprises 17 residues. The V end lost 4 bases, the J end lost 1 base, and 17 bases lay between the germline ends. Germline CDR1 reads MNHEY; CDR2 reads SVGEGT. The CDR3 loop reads CASSFHRDTGSYNEQFF. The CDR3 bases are TGTGCCAGCAGTTTCCACCGGGACACCGGATCCTACAATGAGCAGTTCTTC.

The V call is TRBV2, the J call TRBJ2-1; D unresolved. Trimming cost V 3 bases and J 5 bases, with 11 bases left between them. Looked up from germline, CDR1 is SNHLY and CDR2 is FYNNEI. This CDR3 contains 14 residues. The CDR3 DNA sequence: TGTGCCAGCAGTGAGTTAGTGGGCCACAATGAGCAGTTCTTC. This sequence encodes CASSELVGHNEQFF.

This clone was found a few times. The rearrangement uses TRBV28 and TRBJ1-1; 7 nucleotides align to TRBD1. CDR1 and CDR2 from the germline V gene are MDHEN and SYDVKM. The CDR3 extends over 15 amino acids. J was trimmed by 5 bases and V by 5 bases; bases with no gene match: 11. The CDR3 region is CASSPRTGGYTEAFF. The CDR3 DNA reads TGTGCCAGCAGTCCCCGGACAGGAGGGTATACTGAAGCTTTCTTT.

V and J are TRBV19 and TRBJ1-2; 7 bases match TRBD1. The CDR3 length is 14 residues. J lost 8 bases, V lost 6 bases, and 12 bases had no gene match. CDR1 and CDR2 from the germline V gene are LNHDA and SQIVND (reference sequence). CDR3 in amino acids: CASSPTGAGGGYTF. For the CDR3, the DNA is TGTGCCAGTAGCCCAACCGGCGCAGGGGGAGGCTACACCTTC.